A selection of T cell receptor beta chains follows, all from one sample in a study of CD8+ T cells in alopecia areata. The repertoire was sequenced with immunoSEQ multiplex PCR; TCRdb's copy has only in-frame clones and lacks some. In the table there are some 170,000 clones, roughly 60% of which are singletons. The starting material was CD4+ T cells sorted from blood, obtained at week 0. These receptors were taken from a human donor with alopecia areata. Each CDR3 is given with its conserved first and last residue. A D gene is named only where the DNA matches it firmly. Expanded clones are given a class, and other clones once, few, many or no size at all.

J: TRBJ2-1; D: TRBD2; V: TRBV4-1; size: -; DNA: TGCGCCAGCAGCCAAGAACTAGCGGGGTTCAATGAGCAGTTCTTC; CDR3: CASSQELAGFNEQFF
J: TRBJ2-3; D: -; V: TRBV15; size: few; DNA: TGTGCCACCAGCAGAGATCCTCCAGATACGCAGTATTTT; CDR3: CATSRDPPDTQYF
J: TRBJ2-4; D: -; V: TRBV18; size: -; DNA: TGTGCCAGCTCACCACCGAGACGAGGGAATAACATTCAGTACTTC; CDR3: CASSPPRRGNNIQYF
J: TRBJ1-1; D: TRBD1; V: TRBV30; size: -; DNA: TGTGCCTGGAGTGTCCGGGACAGGGGATGGATAGCTTTCTTT; CDR3: CAWSVRDRGWIAFF
J: TRBJ2-5; D: -; V: TRBV25-1; size: -; DNA: TGTGCCAGCAGTGAAGAGACCCAGTACTTC; CDR3: CASSEETQYF
J: TRBJ2-7; D: -; V: TRBV28; size: -; DNA: TGTGCCAGCAGTTTACGGACAGCCCGGAGCTCCAAGCAGTACTTC; CDR3: CASSLRTARSSKQYF
J: TRBJ1-1; D: TRBD1; V: TRBV10-2; size: few; DNA: TGCGCCAGCAGTGAGTCAGGGGGCGGTGGGCTAATGAACACTGAAGCTTTCTTT; CDR3: CASSESGGGGLMNTEAFF
J: TRBJ2-4; D: TRBD1; V: TRBV6-5; size: many; DNA: TGTGCCAGCACCGATCCAGGGACAGGAGGCATTCAGTACTTC; CDR3: CASTDPGTGGIQYF
J: TRBJ1-1; D: -; V: TRBV28; size: medium-sized; DNA: TGTGCCAGCACCTTTGACAGCGCAGAAGCTTTCTTT; CDR3: CASTFDSAEAFF
J: TRBJ2-6; D: -; V: TRBV5-6; size: -; DNA: TGTGCCAGCAGCCGAGGGGGCTCTGGGGCCAACGTCCTGACTTTC; CDR3: CASSRGGSGANVLTF
J: TRBJ2-7; D: -; V: TRBV7-9; size: -; DNA: TGTGCCAGCAGCTCCGGGACGGTCTCCTACGAGCAGTACTTC; CDR3: CASSSGTVSYEQYF
J: TRBJ1-1; D: -; V: TRBV28; size: -; DNA: TGTGCCAGCAGTTTAATGTCAGTCACTGAAGCTTTCTTT; CDR3: CASSLMSVTEAFF